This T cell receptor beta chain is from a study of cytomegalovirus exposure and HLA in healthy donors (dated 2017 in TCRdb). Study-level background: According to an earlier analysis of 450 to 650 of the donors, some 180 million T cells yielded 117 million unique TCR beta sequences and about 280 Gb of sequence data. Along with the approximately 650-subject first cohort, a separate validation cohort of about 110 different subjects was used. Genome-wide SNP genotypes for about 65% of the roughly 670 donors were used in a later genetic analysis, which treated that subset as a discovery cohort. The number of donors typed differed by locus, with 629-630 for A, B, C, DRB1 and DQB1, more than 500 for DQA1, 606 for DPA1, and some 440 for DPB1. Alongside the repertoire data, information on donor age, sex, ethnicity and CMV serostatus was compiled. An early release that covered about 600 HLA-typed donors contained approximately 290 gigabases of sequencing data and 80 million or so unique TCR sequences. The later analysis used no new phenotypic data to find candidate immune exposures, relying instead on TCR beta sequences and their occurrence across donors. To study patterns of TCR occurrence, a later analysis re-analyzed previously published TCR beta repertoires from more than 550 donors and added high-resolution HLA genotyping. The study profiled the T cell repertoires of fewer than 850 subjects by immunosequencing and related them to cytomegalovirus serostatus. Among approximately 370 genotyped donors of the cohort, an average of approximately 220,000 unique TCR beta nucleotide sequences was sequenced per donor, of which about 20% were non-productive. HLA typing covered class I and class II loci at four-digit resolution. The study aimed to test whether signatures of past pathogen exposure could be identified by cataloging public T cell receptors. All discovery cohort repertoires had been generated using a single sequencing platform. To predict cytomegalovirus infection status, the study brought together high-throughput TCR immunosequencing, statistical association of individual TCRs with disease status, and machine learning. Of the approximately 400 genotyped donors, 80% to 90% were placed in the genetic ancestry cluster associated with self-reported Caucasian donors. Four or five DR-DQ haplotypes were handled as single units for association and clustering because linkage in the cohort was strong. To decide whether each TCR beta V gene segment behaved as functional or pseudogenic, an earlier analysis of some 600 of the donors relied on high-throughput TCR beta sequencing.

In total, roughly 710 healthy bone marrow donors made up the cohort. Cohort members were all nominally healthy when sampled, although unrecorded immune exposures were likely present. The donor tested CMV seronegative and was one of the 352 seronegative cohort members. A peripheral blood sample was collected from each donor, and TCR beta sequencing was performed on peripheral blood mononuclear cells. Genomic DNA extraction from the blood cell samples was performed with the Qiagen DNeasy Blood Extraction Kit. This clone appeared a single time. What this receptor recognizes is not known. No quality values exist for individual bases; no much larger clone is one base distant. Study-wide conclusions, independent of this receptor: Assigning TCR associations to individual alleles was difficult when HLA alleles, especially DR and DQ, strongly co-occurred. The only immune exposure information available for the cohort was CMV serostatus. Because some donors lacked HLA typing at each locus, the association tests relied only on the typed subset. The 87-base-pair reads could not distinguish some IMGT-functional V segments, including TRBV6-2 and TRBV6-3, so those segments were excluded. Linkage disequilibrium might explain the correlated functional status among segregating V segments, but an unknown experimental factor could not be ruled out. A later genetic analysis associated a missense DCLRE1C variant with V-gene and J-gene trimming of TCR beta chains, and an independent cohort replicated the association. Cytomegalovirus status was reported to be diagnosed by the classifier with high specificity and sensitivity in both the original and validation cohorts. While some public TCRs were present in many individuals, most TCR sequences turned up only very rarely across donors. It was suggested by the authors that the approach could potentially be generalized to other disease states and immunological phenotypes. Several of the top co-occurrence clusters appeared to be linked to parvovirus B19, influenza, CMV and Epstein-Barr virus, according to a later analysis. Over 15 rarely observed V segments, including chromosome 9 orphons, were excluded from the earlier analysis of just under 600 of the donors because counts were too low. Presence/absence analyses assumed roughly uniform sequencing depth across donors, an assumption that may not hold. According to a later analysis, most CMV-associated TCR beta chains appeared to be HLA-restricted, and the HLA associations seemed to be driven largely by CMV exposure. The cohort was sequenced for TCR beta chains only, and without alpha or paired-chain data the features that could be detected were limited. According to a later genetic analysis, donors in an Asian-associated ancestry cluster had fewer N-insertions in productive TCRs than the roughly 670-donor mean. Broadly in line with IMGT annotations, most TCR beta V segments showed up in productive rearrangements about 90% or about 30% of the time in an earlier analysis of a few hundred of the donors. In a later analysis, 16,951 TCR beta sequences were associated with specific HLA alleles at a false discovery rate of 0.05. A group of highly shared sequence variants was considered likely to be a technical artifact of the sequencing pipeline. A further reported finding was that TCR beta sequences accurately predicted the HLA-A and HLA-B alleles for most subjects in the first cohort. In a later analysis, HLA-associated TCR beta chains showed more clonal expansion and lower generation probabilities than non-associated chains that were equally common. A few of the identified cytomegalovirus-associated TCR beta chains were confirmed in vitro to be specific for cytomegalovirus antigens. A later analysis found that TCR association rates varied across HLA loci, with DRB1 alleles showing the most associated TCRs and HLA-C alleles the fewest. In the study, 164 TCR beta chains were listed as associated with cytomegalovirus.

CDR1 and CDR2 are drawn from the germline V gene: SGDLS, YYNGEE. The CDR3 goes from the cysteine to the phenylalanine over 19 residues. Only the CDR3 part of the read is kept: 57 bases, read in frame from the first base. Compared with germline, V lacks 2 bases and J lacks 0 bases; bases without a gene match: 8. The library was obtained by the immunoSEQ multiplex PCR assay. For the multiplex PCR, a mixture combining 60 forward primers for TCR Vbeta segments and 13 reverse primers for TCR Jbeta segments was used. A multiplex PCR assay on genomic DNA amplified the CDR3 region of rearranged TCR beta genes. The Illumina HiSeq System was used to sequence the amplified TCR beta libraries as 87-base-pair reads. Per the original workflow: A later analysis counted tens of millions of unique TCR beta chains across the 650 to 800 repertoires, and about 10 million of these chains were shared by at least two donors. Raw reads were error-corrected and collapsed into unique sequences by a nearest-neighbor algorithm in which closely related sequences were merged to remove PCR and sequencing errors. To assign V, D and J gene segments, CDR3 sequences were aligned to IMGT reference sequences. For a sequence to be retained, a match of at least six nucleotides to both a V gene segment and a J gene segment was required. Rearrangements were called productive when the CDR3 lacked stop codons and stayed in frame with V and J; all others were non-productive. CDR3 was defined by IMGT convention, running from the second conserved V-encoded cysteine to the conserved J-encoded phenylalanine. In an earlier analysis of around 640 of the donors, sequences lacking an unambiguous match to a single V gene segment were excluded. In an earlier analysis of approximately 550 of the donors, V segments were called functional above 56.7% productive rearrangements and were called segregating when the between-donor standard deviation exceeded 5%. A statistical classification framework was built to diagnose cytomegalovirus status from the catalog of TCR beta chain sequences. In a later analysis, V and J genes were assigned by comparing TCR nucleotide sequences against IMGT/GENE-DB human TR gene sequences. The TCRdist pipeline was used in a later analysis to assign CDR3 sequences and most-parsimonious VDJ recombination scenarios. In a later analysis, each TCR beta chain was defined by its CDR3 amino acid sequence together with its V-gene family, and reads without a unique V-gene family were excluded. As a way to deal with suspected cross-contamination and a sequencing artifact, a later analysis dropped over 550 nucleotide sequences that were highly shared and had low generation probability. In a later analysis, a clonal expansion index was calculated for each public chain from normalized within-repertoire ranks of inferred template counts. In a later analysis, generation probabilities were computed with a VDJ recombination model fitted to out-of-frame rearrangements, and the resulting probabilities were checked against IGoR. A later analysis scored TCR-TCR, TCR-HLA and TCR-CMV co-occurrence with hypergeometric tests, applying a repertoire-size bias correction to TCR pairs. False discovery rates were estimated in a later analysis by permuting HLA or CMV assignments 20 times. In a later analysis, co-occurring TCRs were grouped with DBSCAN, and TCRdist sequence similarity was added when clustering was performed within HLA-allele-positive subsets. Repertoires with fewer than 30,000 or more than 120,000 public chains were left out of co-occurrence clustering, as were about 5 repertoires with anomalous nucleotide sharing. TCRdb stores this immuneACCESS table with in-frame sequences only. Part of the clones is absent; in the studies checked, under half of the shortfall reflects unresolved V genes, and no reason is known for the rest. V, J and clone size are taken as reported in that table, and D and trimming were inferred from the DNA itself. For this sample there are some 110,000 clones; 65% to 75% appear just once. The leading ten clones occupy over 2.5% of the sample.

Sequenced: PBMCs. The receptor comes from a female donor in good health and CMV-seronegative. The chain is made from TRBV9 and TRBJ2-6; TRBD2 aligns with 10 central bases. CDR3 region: CASSVPRTSGNSGANVLTF. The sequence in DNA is TGTGCCAGCAGCGTCCCCCGGACTAGCGGAAACTCTGGGGCCAACGTCCTGACTTTC.